This T cell receptor (beta chain) was captured in a study of OX40 agonist ivuxolimab in advanced cancers. Turning to the study itself: Checkpoint inhibitors had been given previously to around 38% of patients. Study-wide points: Antigen targets of the expanded peripheral T cells went undetermined. Expanded clones tended on average to be more numerous among CD8+ T cells than CD4+.

The V end was cut by 4 bases, the J end by 3 bases, with 5 bases between. Per the germline V gene, CDR1 is SGHTS and CDR2 is YDEGEE. The CDR3 loop spans 12 amino acids. For this clone: Its specificity is not known.

This table comes from immunoSEQ multiplex PCR, and its TCRdb copy is limited to in-frame clones, with some not included. This sample carries roughly 48,000 clones, about 83% of them seen once, and the ten largest clones take over 1%. Sequenced here: CD4+ or CD8+ T cells sorted from blood, sampled in a trial of the OX40 agonist ivuxolimab. The V call is TRBV5-8, the J call TRBJ2-1, with unresolved D. The sequence was collected from an adult with an advanced solid tumor such as melanoma, head and neck, liver or kidney cancer. For the CDR3, the DNA is TGTGCCAGCAGCCCGGGCTACAATGAGCAGTTCTTC. Its protein product is CASSPGYNEQFF.